The 11 T cell receptor beta chains listed next were all sequenced from one sample in a study of T-cell reconstitution after alpha-beta-depleted transplantation in children. The TCRbeta library incorporated unique molecular identifiers. TCRdb processed the PCR reads anew with MiXCR; each CDR3 protein has one entry. The sample yields about 220,000 distinct CDR3 sequences, around a sixth seen once. This specimen was PBMCs, mostly from graft donor cells, taken 360 days after TCRalphabeta/CD19-depleted stem cell transplant. The receptor set was obtained from a male patient between 2 and 15 years old who had a stem cell transplant for acute lymphoblastic leukemia, so the T cells may come from the graft donor.

This sequence joins TRBV7-6 and TRBJ1-4; no firm D call. The germline V gene encodes CDR1 SGHVS and CDR2 FNYEAQ. Trimming cost V 0 bases and J 8 bases, with 10 bases left between them. This CDR3 region has 14 residues. The CDR3 protein is CASSLAPSGEKLFF. In DNA, the CDR3 is TGTGCCAGCAGCTTAGCACCTAGTGGGGAAAAACTGTTTTTT.

The chain is built from TRBV19 and TRBJ1-1; no firm D call. Trimming cost V 3 bases and J 0 bases, with 11 bases left between them. The CDR3 totals 15 residues. Per germline, CDR1 LNHDA and CDR2 SQIVND (reference sequence). The CDR3: CASSIDGGLNTEAFF. The CDR3 nucleotides are TGTGCCAGTAGTATTGACGGAGGCTTGAACACTGAAGCTTTCTTT.

This clonotype was counted only a few times. The rearrangement joins TRBV4-2 to TRBJ1-4; D is perhaps TRBD1 (5 bases). V shed 2 bases and J shed 4 bases, with 17 bases lying between them. Germline CDR1 is LGHNA and CDR2 is YNFKEQ. The CDR3 covers 17 residues. The CDR3 bases are TGTGCCAGCAGCCAAAGGCAGGGAAAAGGAGTTAATGAAAAACTGTTTTTT. Its protein product is CASSQRQGKGVNEKLFF.

This clonotype has only a few counts. The chain combines TRBV3-1 with TRBJ1-5; 8 bases fit TRBD1. The V gene's germline CDR1 is LGHDT and CDR2 YNNKEL (reference sequence). CDR3 size: 14 residues. Germline trimming cut 5 bases from V and 2 bases from J; bases unmatched to any gene: 2. CDR3 coding DNA: TGTGCCAGCAGCGGACAGGGCGGCAATCAGCCCCAGCATTTT. Residues: CASSGQGGNQPQHF.

The J gene is TRBJ1-4, the V gene TRBV21-1; the table's D call of TRBD1 was not tested on the DNA. TRBV21-1 counts as a pseudogene. The CDR3 spans 18 residues. The DNA of the CDR3 is TGTGCCAGCAGCAAAGGAGCCGGGACAAAAGCAACTAATGAAAAACTGTTTTTT. Its protein is CASSKGAGTKATNEKLFF.

This clonotype was picked up one time. The chain combines TRBV5-1 with TRBJ1-5; D is unresolved. With 4 bases removed from V and 0 bases from J, the gap between germline ends came to 11 bases. CDR1 is SGHRS, CDR2 YFSETQ, per germline. The length of the CDR3 is 15 residues. CDR3 protein: CASSTEGNSNQPQHF. The CDR3 DNA is TGCGCCAGCAGCACGGAAGGTAATAGCAATCAGCCCCAGCATTTT.

The rearrangement uses TRBV5-5 and TRBJ1-2; D gene unclear. This CDR3 has 13 amino acids. Germline V gene lookup returns CDR1 SGHKS and CDR2 YYEKEE (reference sequence). With 4 bases removed from V and 3 bases from J, the gap between germline ends came to 10 bases. CDR3 in amino acids: CASSLGRDYGYTF. The CDR3 DNA sequence: TGTGCCAGCAGCCTAGGACGGGACTATGGCTACACCTTC. Drawing the rest from reference TRBV5-5 and TRBJ1-2, the complete variable domain is DAGVTQSPTHLIKTRGQQVTLRCSPISGHKSVSWYQQVLGQGPQFIFQYYEKEERGRGNFPDRFSARQFPNYSSELNVNALLLGDSALYLCASSLGRDYGYTFGSGTRLTVV.

This chain joins TRBV4-3 and TRBJ1-1; 7 positions match TRBD1. Germline V lookup: CDR1 LGHNA, CDR2 YSLEER. The length of the CDR3 is 15 residues. Germline trimming cut 1 base from V and 0 bases from J; bases unmatched to any gene: 2. The CDR3 loop reads CASSQVGGMNTEAFF. CDR3 DNA sequence: TGCGCCAGCAGCCAAGTAGGGGGCATGAACACTGAAGCTTTCTTT.

CDR3 sequence (DNA): TGTGCCAGCAGCCCCGTAGGACTAGCGGGGGAGAGCTCCTACAATGAGCAGTTCTTC. Protein sequence: CASSPVGLAGESSYNEQFF. The chain links TRBV4-2 to TRBJ2-1, with 13 bases that match TRBD2. V trimming: 4 bases; J trimming: 0 bases; junction bases outside the gene matches: 9. Germline CDR1 is LGHNA and CDR2 is YNFKEQ. There are 19 residues in the CDR3.

This clonotype came up a few times. This sequence joins TRBV12-3 or TRBV12-4 and TRBJ2-1; D is unclear. This CDR3 has 11 residues. V gave up 2 bases and J gave up 8 bases, with 4 bases separating them. CDR3 sequence (DNA): TGTGCCAGCAGTTTAATCGATGAGCAGTTCTTC. This gives the protein CASSLIDEQFF.

At least ten counts were recorded for this clonotype. J is TRBJ2-7 and V is TRBV12-3 or TRBV12-4; the D gene is possibly TRBD1 (5 bases). The length of the CDR3 is 14 residues. Trimming left V 5 bases short and J 4 bases short, with 15 bases between. CDR3 amino acids: CASSIQGTQYEQYF. The CDR3 region has the DNA TGTGCCAGCAGTATCCAGGGTACCCAGTACGAGCAGTACTTC.